This T cell receptor (beta chain) was sequenced for a study of a mutant IDH1 vaccine in newly diagnosed glioma. Overall study context: Eight vaccinations reached patients in weeks 1, 3, 5, 7, 11, 15, 19 and 23.

Described time point: week 11, during vaccination. With topical imiquimod, each dose of the vaccine consisted of 300 ug of mutant IDH1 20-mer peptide. On this clone itself: Its antigen is currently unknown.

Here immunoSEQ multiplex PCR was the method, and the copy in TCRdb shows in-frame clones only, minus some. Here the sample spans 38,000 or so clones, around 80% being singletons. This CDR3 has 14 amino acids. Trimming at V came to 5 bases and at J to 7 bases, leaving 5 bases not matched to a gene. The germline gives CDR1 MNHEY, CDR2 SMNVEV (reference sequence). This chain uses TRBV27 with TRBJ2-4, with 10 bases that match TRBD1. The source is a woman aged 30 to 39 with glioma. Some clones in this sample may be carry-over from other donors' samples. This sample comprised peripheral blood mononuclear cells (PBMCs), obtained from a glioma patient whose treatment included an IDH1 peptide vaccine. CDR3 nucleotide sequence: TGTGCCAGCAGTCTACCGGGACAGGGGAACATTCAGTACTTC. Amino acid sequence: CASSLPGQGNIQYF.